The following is a T cell receptor beta chain sequence with its context. Antigen unknown. V was cut by 1 base and J by 0 bases, with 10 bases left in between. Germline-derived CDR1 and CDR2 are DFQATT and SNEGSKA (reference sequence). The CDR3 extends over 15 amino acids. The data were taken from a study of response to subunit inactivated influenza vaccine. Broader study findings: The authors suggested that few new T cells are recruited per seasonal influenza vaccination.

TCRdb independently ran MiXCR on the RT-PCR reads; one entry per CDR3 protein. Of roughly 790,000 distinct CDR3 sequences listed, about 20% are singletons. Sequenced material: PBMCs from blood, taken approximately 5 days after vaccination. The clonotype comes from a man between 45 and 60 years old who received an inactivated influenza vaccine. The rearrangement links TRBV20-1 to TRBJ2-1; D is uncertain. The CDR3 bases are TGCAGTGCTAGAGGGCTTCACAGCTCCTACAATGAGCAGTTCTTC. It yields the protein CSARGLHSSYNEQFF.